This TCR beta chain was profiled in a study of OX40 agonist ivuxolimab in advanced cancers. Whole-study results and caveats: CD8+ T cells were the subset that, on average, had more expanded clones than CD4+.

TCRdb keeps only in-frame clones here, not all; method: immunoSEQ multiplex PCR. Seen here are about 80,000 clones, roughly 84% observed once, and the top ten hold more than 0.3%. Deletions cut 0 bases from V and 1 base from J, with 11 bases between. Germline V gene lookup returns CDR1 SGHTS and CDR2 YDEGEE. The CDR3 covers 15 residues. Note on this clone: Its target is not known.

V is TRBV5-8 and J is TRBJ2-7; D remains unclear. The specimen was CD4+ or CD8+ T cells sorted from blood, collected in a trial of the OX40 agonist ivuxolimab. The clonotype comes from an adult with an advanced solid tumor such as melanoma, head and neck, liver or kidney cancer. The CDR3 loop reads CASSLVGFGSYEQYF. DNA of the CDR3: TGTGCCAGCAGCTTGGTTGGCTTCGGGTCCTACGAGCAGTACTTC. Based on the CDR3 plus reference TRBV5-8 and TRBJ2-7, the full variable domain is EAGVTQSPTHLIKTRGQQATLRCSPISGHTSVYWYQQALGLGLQFLLWYDEGEERNRGNFPPRFSGRQFPNYSSELNVNALELEDSALYLCASSLVGFGSYEQYFGPGTRLTVT.